These T cell receptor beta chains were read from a single sample in a study of blood T cells in healthy people across ages. MiXCR was run by TCRdb on the 5' RACE reads, yielding one entry per CDR3 protein. The table has hundreds of thousands of distinct CDR3 sequences, around 34% seen once; the top ten hold under 15%. Input material: blood. Receptors originate from a man between 18 and 29 years old in good health. The CDR3 runs from the conserved cysteine through the conserved F or W. D genes are given only for firm matches. Clone size appears in some rows only: once, few, many, or a class for an expanded clone.

d_call	clone_size	cdr3_length	v_call	j_call	cdr3_nt	cdr3_aa
.	.	13	TRBV20-1	TRBJ2-6	TGCAGTGCTAGAACTTCTGGGGCCAACGTCCTGACTTTC	CSARTSGANVLTF
.	many	15	TRBV4-2	TRBJ1-6	TGTGCCAGCAGCCAAGAGGGGACACGTAATTCACCCCTCCACTTT	CASSQEGTRNSPLHF
.	.	13	TRBV10-2	TRBJ2-4	TGCGCCAGCAGTGAGTCGGCCCCGGACGTTCAGTACTTC	CASSESAPDVQYF
TRBD1	.	14	TRBV20-1	TRBJ2-3	TGCAGTGCTTACGACAGGGCCAGCAATCAGCCCCAGTATTTT	CSAYDRASNQPQYF
.	few	14	TRBV6-5	TRBJ2-5	TGTGCCAGCAGCCCCACCTGGGGTTTGGAGACCCAGTACTTC	CASSPTWGLETQYF
.	.	14	TRBV7-2	TRBJ1-2	TGTGCCAGCAGCAGCCGAGTATCCACCTATGGCTACACCTTC	CASSSRVSTYGYTF
TRBD2	few	15	TRBV20-1	TRBJ2-3	TGCAGTGCTAGAGATCCCAGCGGGGGGGTGGATACGCAGTATTTT	CSARDPSGGVDTQYF
.	many	15	TRBV12-3/TRBV12-4	TRBJ2-5	TGTGCCAGCAGTTTAGTCTCAGGGTTCGGTGAGACCCAGTACTTC	CASSLVSGFGETQYF
TRBD1	.	16	TRBV10-3	TRBJ1-1	TGTGCCATCAGTGGACAGGGGGCCGCCTTAGGCACTGAAGCTTTCTTT	CAISGQGAALGTEAFF
.	many	16	TRBV4-1	TRBJ2-3	TGCGCCAGCAGCCAAGTCAGTACCTCTAGCACAGATACGCAGTATTTT	CASSQVSTSSTDTQYF
TRBD1	.	21	TRBV20-1	TRBJ1-5	TGCAGTGCTAGTGGGTCCCCCACCCGGGACAGGGTAGGACTTGGCAATCAGCCCCAGCATTTT	CSASGSPTRDRVGLGNQPQHF
TRBD1	few	14	TRBV7-2	TRBJ2-5	TGTGCCAGCAGCTTAGAGACAGGGACGGAGACCCAGTACTTC	CASSLETGTETQYF
.	.	15	TRBV4-3	TRBJ2-7	TGCGCCAGCAGCCAAGATTTGCAACAAAACTACGAGCAGTACTTC	CASSQDLQQNYEQYF
TRBD2	few	15	TRBV7-2	TRBJ2-1	TGTGCCACCACGGGTAGGCGGGGGGGATCGAATGAGCAGTTCTTC	CATTGRRGGSNEQFF
.	.	15	TRBV12-3/TRBV12-4	TRBJ1-5	TGTGCCAGCAGTTCCGGACGGATCAACAATCAGCCCCAGCATTTT	CASSSGRINNQPQHF
.	few	15	TRBV24-1	TRBJ1-2	TGTGCCACCAGTGATTGGGAAGGGGACGGCTATGGCTACACCTTC	CATSDWEGDGYGYTF
TRBD1	few	15	TRBV6-5	TRBJ2-1	TGTGCCAGCAGTTACCAGGACAGGGATGGCAATGAGCAGTTCTTC	CASSYQDRDGNEQFF
.	.	14	TRBV5-1	TRBJ2-3	TGCGCCAGCAGCTTGAGCACAGGGCAAGATACGCAGTATTTT	CASSLSTGQDTQYF
TRBD1	few	14	TRBV9	TRBJ2-7	TGTGCCAGCAGCGGAGGGACAGCTTCCTACGAGCAGTACTTC	CASSGGTASYEQYF
.	few	13	TRBV20-1	TRBJ1-2	TGCAGTGCTATCAACCTGGGGGGGGATGGCTACACCTTC	CSAINLGGDGYTF
.	once	15	TRBV28	TRBJ2-2	TGTGCCAGCATCAAGGCAGGCCCGAACACCGGGGAGCTGTTTTTT	CASIKAGPNTGELFF
.	few	14	TRBV2	TRBJ2-5	TGTGCCAGCAGAAGGACCCAATCCCAAGAGACCCAGTACTTC	CASRRTQSQETQYF
.	.	15	TRBV27	TRBJ1-1	TGTGCCAGCAGTTCAACAAGGGCAGGGGCGCTTGAAGCTTTCTTT	CASSSTRAGALEAFF
.	few	13	TRBV12-3/TRBV12-4	TRBJ2-7	TGTGCCAGCACCACCGGGAGTTTCTACGAGCAGTACTTC	CASTTGSFYEQYF
.	.	15	TRBV7-2	TRBJ2-3	TGTGCCAGCAGCTCGCCGGGACTGGGCACAGATACGCAGTATTTT	CASSSPGLGTDTQYF
TRBD1	many	14	TRBV6-2/TRBV6-3	TRBJ2-4	TGTGCCAGCAAGGGACAGGCCGCCAAAAACATTCAGTACTTC	CASKGQAAKNIQYF
.	many	13	TRBV7-3	TRBJ1-2	TGTGCCAGCAGCCCACAGCAATCGGGGGGCTACACCTTC	CASSPQQSGGYTF
TRBD1	.	16	TRBV7-8	TRBJ2-3	TGTGCCAGCAGCTTAGCGCAGAAGGATGGGACAGATACGCGGTATTTT	CASSLAQKDGTDTRYF
.	few	13	TRBV12-3/TRBV12-4	TRBJ2-7	TGTGCCAGCAGGGACTCTAGCTCCTACGAGCAGTACTTC	CASRDSSSYEQYF
.	few	11	TRBV20-1	TRBJ2-1	TGCAGTGCGAAGGACGGCGATGAGCAGTTCTTC	CSAKDGDEQFF
.	.	15	TRBV11-2	TRBJ2-1	TGTGCCAGCAGCTTCTGGGACCGACCTAACAATGAGCAGTTCTTC	CASSFWDRPNNEQFF
.	.	13	TRBV7-2	TRBJ1-5	TGTGCCAGCACCGTCGGAAGGAGGCAGCCCCAGCATTTT	CASTVGRRQPQHF
.	.	16	TRBV7-2	TRBJ2-5	TGTGCCAGCAGCTTAGCCGTGGTGACAGGCCAAGAGACCCAGTACTTC	CASSLAVVTGQETQYF
.	.	13	TRBV20-1	TRBJ1-5	TGCAGTGCTGTTGAAGGTGTCAATCAGCCCCAGCATTTT	CSAVEGVNQPQHF
TRBD2	.	16	TRBV7-2	TRBJ2-7	TGTGCCTGCAGCTTATTAGCAGCGGGGGGGAATTACGAGCAGTACTTC	CACSLLAAGGNYEQYF
TRBD2	.	14	TRBV12-3/TRBV12-4	TRBJ2-7	TGTGCCAGCAGTTGGGAGGGACGGTCCTACGAGCAGTACTTC	CASSWEGRSYEQYF
.	few	17	TRBV27	TRBJ2-3	TGTGCCAGCAGTGGCGGAGGGCCCACCCCTCGCACAGATACGCAGTATTTT	CASSGGGPTPRTDTQYF
TRBD1	.	17	TRBV5-1	TRBJ2-5	TGCGCCAGCAGCTTAATGTTCGGGGACAGGCGAGACAATGAGCAGTACTTC	CASSLMFGDRRDNEQYF
.	.	14	TRBV7-3	TRBJ2-3	TGTGCCAGCAGTCTCGATCCTCCTGGGGATACGCAGTATTTT	CASSLDPPGDTQYF
TRBD2	few	15	TRBV9	TRBJ2-7	TGTGCCAGCAGCGTGGCTAGCGGGGGACAAGAGGCCCAGTACTTC	CASSVASGGQEAQYF
TRBD1	.	15	TRBV20-1	TRBJ1-5	TGCAGTGCTTCCCGGACAGGGGCTCGTAATCAGCCCCAGCATTTT	CSASRTGARNQPQHF
.	.	15	TRBV12-3/TRBV12-4	TRBJ2-3	TGTGCCAGCAGTCACCCCGGGGTGGGAACAGATGCGCAGTATTTT	CASSHPGVGTDAQYF
TRBD1	few	19	TRBV7-3	TRBJ2-1	TGTGCCAGCAGCCAGGGACAGGGGGCGTCCAGCGGGGCTTTCAATGAGCAGTTCTTC	CASSQGQGASSGAFNEQFF
.	many	21	TRBV13	TRBJ1-1	TGTGCCAGCAGCTTGGCGGACAGCTTCCGACCTGATAATGGGGCGAACACTGAAGCTTTCTTT	CASSLADSFRPDNGANTEAFF
.	.	16	TRBV6-2/TRBV6-3	TRBJ2-5	TGTGCCAGCAGCCTCAGGGGCGGGGGAGCTCAGAATGAGCAGTACTTC	CASSLRGGGAQNEQYF
.	few	16	TRBV4-1	TRBJ1-1	TGCGCCAGCAGCCAGGGGGGATACAGGGACGTCCTTGAAGCTTTCTTT	CASSQGGYRDVLEAFF
.	.	17	TRBV4-3	TRBJ1-1	TGCGCCAGCAGCCAAGATCGGAGACAGAGCCTAAACACTGGAGCTTTCTTT	CASSQDRRQSLNTGAFF
.	.	16	TRBV12-3/TRBV12-4	TRBJ2-7	TGTGCCAGCAGTTTAAGCCAGTCTAGCGAAACCTACGAGCAGTACTTC	CASSLSQSSETYEQYF
TRBD1	.	17	TRBV4-3	TRBJ1-6	TGCGCCAGCAGCCAATCTCTGACAGGGCACTATAATTCACCCCTCCACTTT	CASSQSLTGHYNSPLHF
.	.	12	TRBV20-1	TRBJ1-1	TGCAGTGCTAGAGCCCCGGCTGGAGAAGCTTTCTTT	CSARAPAGEAFF
TRBD1	.	14	TRBV20-1	TRBJ1-1	TGCAGTGCTCACACACCCCAGGGGGCGGTTCAAGCTTTCTTT	CSAHTPQGAVQAFF
.	.	15	TRBV2	TRBJ2-7	TGTGCCAGCAGTGATCCCTCGGGACCTAAGTACGAGCAGTACTTC	CASSDPSGPKYEQYF
.	.	15	TRBV7-8	TRBJ1-2	TGTGCCAGCAGCACCCGGGACTCAAGGCCGCGGGGCTACACCTTC	CASSTRDSRPRGYTF
.	.	15	TRBV5-1	TRBJ1-6	TGCGCCAGCAGCTTGGGGCAGGAAGGGAATTCACCCCTCCACTTT	CASSLGQEGNSPLHF
.	.	13	TRBV12-3/TRBV12-4	TRBJ1-5	TGTGCCAGCACCCGGACCTCGAATCAGCCCCAGCATTTT	CASTRTSNQPQHF
TRBD2	few	16	TRBV12-3/TRBV12-4	TRBJ2-5	TGTGCCAGCAGTTCGGGGATGAGCGGGGGCCGGAGGGAGCAGTACTTC	CASSSGMSGGRREQYF
.	.	15	TRBV6-5	TRBJ1-6	TGTGCCAGCAGTTACGTTGTACAGGAAGGATCACCCCTCCACTTT	CASSYVVQEGSPLHF